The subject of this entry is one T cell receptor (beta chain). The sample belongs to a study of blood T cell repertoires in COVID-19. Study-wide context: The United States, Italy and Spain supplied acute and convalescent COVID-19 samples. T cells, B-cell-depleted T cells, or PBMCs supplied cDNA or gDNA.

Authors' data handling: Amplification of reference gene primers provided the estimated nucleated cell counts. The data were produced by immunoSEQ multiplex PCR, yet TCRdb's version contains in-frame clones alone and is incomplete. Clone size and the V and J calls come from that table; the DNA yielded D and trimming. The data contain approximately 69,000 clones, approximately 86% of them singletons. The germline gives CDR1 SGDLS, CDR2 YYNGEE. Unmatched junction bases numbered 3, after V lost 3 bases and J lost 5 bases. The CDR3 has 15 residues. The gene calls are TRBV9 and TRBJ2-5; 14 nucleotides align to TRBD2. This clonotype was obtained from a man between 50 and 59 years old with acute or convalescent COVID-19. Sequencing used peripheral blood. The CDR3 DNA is TGTGCCAGCAGCGCCGGGACTAGCGGGGGTGAGACCCAGTACTTC. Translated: CASSAGTSGGETQYF.